The entry below describes one TCR beta chain. Its target is unknown. Distinct nucleotide sequences in the sample also encode this CDR3. The data were taken from a study of cytomegalovirus exposure and HLA in healthy donors. The PCR made use of 60 Vbeta and 13 Jbeta primers. Assay: immunoSEQ multiplex PCR; the TCRdb copy retains only in-frame clones and omits some. The sample has 99,000 or so clones; 83% are singletons. After removal of 4 bases from V and 2 bases from J, the junction contained 2 bases not matched to a gene. There are 14 residues in the CDR3. Germline CDR1 reads MNHEY; CDR2 reads SMNVEV (reference sequence). Study results and caveats: A prior analysis recorded that most TCR beta V segments were productive about 87% or about 30% of the time. Researchers catalogued roughly 150 TCR beta chains as cytomegalovirus-associated. Sequencing likely produced, as an artifact, a cluster of highly shared sequence variants. Later analysis identified some 16,000 TCR beta sequences associated with HLA alleles, using a false discovery rate threshold of 0.05.

The rearrangement uses TRBV27 and TRBJ1-5, with 7 bases aligning to TRBD1. The receptor comes from a man younger than 30 in good health and CMV-seronegative. The sample was PBMCs. Here the CDR3 DNA reads TGTGCCAGCAGTTCTACAGGGGGCAATCAGCCCCAGCATTTT. It is translated as CASSSTGGNQPQHF.